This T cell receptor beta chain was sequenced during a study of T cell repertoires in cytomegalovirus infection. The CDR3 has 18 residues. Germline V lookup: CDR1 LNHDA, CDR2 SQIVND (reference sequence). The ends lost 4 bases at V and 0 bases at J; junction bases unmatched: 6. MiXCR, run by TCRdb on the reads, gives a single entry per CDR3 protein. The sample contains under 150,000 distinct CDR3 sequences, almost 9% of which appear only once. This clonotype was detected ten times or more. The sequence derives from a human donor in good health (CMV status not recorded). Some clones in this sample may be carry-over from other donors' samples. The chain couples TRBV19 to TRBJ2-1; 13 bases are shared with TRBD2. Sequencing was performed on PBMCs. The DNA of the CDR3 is TGTGCCAGTAGTACCACTAGCGGGGGGGTCCTCTCCTACAATGAGCAGTTCTTC. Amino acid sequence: CASSTTSGGVLSYNEQFF.